Reported below is one TCR beta chain. Its antigen remains unidentified. No base-level quality is on record; no much larger clone is a single base apart. Each collaborating institution followed its own protocols to collect whole blood in K2EDTA tubes. For TCRbeta analysis, collaborators shipped samples in one of three forms: frozen whole blood, isolated PBMCs, or DNA extracted from either of those sample types. TCRbeta CDR3 regions were amplified from genomic DNA by means of the immunoSEQ Assay, a bias-controlled multiplex PCR. Regarding the original processing steps: The number of nucleated cells in each sample was estimated by amplification of reference gene primers within the assay. To quantify the absolute abundance of each unique TCRbeta CDR3 rearrangement, sequence reads were collapsed and filtered. For each sample, productive Simpson clonality was calculated by taking the square root of Simpson's diversity index across productive rearrangements. The table comes from immuneACCESS by way of TCRdb, which keeps in-frame sequences with V and J called. Part of the clones is missing from these tables; in studies checked, under half for an unresolved V gene and the rest for unknown reasons. V and J calls and clone size are those listed in that table; D and trimming were worked out from the DNA. The sample table holds roughly 200,000 clones, of which about three quarters were seen once. The top ten clonotypes cover around 2.8% of the sample.

The sample originates from a study of blood T cell repertoires in COVID-19 (dated by TCRdb to the early 2020s). Notes on the research overall: Collaborator samples came from the United States, Italy and Spain and covered acute and convalescent phases of COVID-19. The material from the prospective study consisted of cDNA or gDNA derived from T cells, B-cell-depleted T cells, or PBMCs. The dataset comprised deeply sampled blood TCRbeta repertoires from subjects exposed to, actively infected with, or recovered from COVID-19. The repertoires were made available in a free public database intended to serve as a resource for research on the immune response to SARS-CoV-2. Samples were obtained from the ongoing ImmuneRACE study (first 160 participants) and from 950 to 1,500 subjects provided by 6 global collaborators. A de-identified subject ID, COVID-19 status, age in years and sex were almost always included in the sample metadata. Where HLA class I and class II types were available, the types were taken from metadata supplied by the sample provider, not from assay-based typing. Here is what the overall study found, with its caveats: How much clinical and demographic metadata was included differed by source and by participant, and the metadata was provided uncurated.

Trimmed from V: 5 bases; trimmed from J: 9 bases; junction bases lacking a gene match: 14. The CDR3 holds 15 amino acids from the cysteine to the phenylalanine. The kept DNA is CDR3 alone, 45 bases in frame from the first base. From the germline V gene, CDR1 is SGHVS and CDR2 is FQNEAQ. Recombination linked TRBV7-8 to TRBJ2-5, with 8 bases matching TRBD2. This sequence was found in a woman older than 75 with active or convalescent COVID-19. The sample consisted of peripheral blood. The CDR3 has the sequence CASSLALAALGAQYF. The nucleotide sequence reads as follows: TGTGCCAGCAGCCTCGCACTAGCGGCCTTAGGGGCCCAGTACTTC.